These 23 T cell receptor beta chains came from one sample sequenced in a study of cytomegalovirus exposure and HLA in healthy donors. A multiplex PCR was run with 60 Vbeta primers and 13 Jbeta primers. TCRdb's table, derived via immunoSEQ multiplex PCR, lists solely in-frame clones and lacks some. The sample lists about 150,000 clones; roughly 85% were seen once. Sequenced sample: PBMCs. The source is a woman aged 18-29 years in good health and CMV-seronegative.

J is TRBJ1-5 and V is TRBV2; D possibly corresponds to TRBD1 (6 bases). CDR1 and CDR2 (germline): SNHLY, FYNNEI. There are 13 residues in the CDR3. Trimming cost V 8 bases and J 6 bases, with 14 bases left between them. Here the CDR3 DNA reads TGTGCCAGCCTAAAGGACAGATCTCAGCCCCAGCATTTT. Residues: CASLKDRSQPQHF.

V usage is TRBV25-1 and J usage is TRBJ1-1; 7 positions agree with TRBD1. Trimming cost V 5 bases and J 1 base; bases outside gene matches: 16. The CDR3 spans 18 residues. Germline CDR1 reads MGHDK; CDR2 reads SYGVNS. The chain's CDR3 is CASSPWAPQGERNTEAFF. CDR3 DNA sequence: TGTGCCAGCAGTCCCTGGGCCCCGCAGGGGGAGAGGAACACTGAAGCTTTCTTT. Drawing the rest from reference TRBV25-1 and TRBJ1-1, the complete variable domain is EADIYQTPRYLVIGTGKKITLECSQTMGHDKMYWYQQDPGMELHLIHYSYGVNSTEKGDLSSESTVSRIRTEHFPLTLESARPSHTSQYLCASSPWAPQGERNTEAFFGQGTRLTVV.

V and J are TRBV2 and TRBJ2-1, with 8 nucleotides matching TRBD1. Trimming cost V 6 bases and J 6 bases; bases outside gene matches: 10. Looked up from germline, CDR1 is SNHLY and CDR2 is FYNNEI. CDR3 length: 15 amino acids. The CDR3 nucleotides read TGTGCCAGCAGATTCCAGGGGGCTGTCGCCAATGAGCAGTTCTTC. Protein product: CASRFQGAVANEQFF.

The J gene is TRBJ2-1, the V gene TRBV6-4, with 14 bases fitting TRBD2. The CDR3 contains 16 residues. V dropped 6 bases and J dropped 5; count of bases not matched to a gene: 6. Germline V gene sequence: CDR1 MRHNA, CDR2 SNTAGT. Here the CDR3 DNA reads TGTGCCAGCAGAAAGGGACTAGCGGGGGCCCACAATGAGCAGTTCTTC. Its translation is CASRKGLAGAHNEQFF.

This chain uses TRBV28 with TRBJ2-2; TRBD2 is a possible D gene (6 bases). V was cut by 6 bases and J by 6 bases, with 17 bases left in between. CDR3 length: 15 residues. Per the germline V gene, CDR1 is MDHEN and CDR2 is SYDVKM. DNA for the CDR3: TGTGCCAGCAGGTCGCCGGGACTGGGGGCCGGGGAGCTGTTTTTT. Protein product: CASRSPGLGAGELFF. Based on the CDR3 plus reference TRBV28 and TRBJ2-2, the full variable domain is DVKVTQSSRYLVKRTGEKVFLECVQDMDHENMFWYRQDPGLGLRLIYFSYDVKMKEKGDIPEGYSVSREKKERFSLILESASTNQTSMYLCASRSPGLGAGELFFGEGSRLTVL.

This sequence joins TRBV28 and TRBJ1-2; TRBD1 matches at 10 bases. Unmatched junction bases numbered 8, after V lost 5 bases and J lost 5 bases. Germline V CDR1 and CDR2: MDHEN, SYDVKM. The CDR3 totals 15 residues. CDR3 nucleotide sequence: TGTGCCAGCAGTCGACAGGGGGCGGAAGGTTATGGCTACACCTTC. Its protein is CASSRQGAEGYGYTF.

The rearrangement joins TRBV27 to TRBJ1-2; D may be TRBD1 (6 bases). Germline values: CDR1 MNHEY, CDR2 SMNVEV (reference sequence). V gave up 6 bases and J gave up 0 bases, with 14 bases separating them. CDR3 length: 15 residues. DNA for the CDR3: TGTGCCAGCAGACTACAGGGTCGGGCTAACTATGGCTACACCTTC. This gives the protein CASRLQGRANYGYTF.

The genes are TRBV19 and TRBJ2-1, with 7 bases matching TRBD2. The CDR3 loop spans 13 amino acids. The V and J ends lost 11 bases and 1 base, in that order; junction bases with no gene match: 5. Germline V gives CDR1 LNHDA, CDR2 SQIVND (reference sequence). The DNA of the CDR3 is TGTGCCTCCCAAGCGGGATCCTACAATGAGCAGTTCTTC. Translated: CASQAGSYNEQFF.

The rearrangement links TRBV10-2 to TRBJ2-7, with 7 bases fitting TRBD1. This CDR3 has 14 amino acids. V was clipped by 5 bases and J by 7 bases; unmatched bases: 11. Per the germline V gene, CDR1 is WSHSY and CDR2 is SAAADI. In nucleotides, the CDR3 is TGCGCCAGCAGTCCCGGGACAGTATACCGGGAGCAGTACTTC. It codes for CASSPGTVYREQYF.

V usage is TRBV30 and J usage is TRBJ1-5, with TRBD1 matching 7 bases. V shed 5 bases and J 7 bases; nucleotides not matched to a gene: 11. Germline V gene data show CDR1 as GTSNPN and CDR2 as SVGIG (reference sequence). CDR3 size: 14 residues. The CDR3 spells CAWGETGARQPQHF. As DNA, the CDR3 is TGTGCCTGGGGAGAAACAGGGGCGAGGCAGCCCCAGCATTTT.

The CDR3, as DNA: TGTGCCAGCAGTGACCGTCACAGGGTCGGCTACACCTTC. Its protein product is CASSDRHRVGYTF. The chain carries TRBV25-1 and TRBJ1-2, with D maybe TRBD1 (6 bases). Trimming removed 3 bases at V and 8 bases at J, with 13 bases between. CDR3 length: 13 amino acids. CDR1 and CDR2 (germline): MGHDK, SYGVNS.

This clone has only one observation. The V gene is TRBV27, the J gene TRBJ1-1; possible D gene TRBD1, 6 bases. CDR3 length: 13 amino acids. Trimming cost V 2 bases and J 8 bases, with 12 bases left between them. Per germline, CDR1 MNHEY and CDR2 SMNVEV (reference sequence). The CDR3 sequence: CASSLTPDREAFF. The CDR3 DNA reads TGTGCCAGCAGTTTAACGCCGGACAGAGAAGCTTTCTTT.

CDR3 nucleotide sequence: TGTGCCAGTAGTACACCTGGGACAGGGATTGACAACTATGGCTACACCTTC. It yields the protein CASSTPGTGIDNYGYTF. This rearrangement joins TRBV19 to TRBJ1-2; 9 bases are a match to TRBD1. V lost 4 bases and J lost 2; bases outside the gene matches: 11. This CDR3 contains 17 residues. Germline CDR1 reads LNHDA; CDR2 reads SQIVND (reference sequence).

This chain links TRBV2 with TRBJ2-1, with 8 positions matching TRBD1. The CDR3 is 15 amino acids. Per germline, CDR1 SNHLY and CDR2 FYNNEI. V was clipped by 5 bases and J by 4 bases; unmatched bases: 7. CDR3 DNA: TGTGCCAGCAGTATTGGACAGGGCCTATACAATGAGCAGTTCTTC. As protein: CASSIGQGLYNEQFF. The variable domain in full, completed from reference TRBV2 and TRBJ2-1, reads EPEVTQTPSHQVTQMGQEVILRCVPISNHLYFYWYRQILGQKVEFLVSFYNNEISEKSEIFDDQFSVERPDGSNFTLKIRSTKLEDSAMYFCASSIGQGLYNEQFFGPGTRLTVL.

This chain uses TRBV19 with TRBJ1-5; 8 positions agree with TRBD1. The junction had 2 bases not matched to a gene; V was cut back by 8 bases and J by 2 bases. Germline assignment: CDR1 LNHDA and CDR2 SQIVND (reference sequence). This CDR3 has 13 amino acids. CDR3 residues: CASGGQGNQPQHF. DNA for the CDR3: TGTGCCAGTGGGGGACAGGGCAATCAGCCCCAGCATTTT.

Written as DNA, the CDR3 is TGTGCCAGCAGAAGCGACAGAACCTATAATTCACCCCTCCACTTT. The encoded protein is CASRSDRTYNSPLHF. The chain links TRBV27 to TRBJ1-6, with D maybe TRBD1 (5 bases). The CDR3 runs to 15 residues. The germline CDR1 and CDR2 sequences are MNHEY and SMNVEV (reference sequence). Trimming took 6 bases from V and 2 from J, leaving 11 bases between them.

The CDR3 DNA reads TGTGCCAGCAGTTTAGGCGGGACCTCTGGAAACACCATATATTTT. Translation gives CASSLGGTSGNTIYF. This chain connects TRBV28 to TRBJ1-3, with D possibly matching TRBD1 (5 bases). The germline CDR1 and CDR2 sequences are MDHEN and SYDVKM. V was cut by 2 bases and J by 0 bases, with 8 bases left in between. The CDR3 has 15 residues.

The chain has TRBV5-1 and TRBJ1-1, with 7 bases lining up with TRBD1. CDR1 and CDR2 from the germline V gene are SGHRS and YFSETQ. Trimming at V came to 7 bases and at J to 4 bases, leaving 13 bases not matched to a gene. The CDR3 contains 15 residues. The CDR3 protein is CASGKQGMGSTEAFF. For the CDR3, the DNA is TGCGCCAGCGGCAAACAGGGGATGGGGAGCACTGAAGCTTTCTTT.

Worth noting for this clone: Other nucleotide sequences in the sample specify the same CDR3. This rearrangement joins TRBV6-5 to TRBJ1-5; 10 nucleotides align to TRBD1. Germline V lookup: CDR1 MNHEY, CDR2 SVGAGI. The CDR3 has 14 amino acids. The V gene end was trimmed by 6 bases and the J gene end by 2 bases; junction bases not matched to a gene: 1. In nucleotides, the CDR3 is TGTGCCAGCAGGGGGACAGGGGGCAATCAGCCCCAGCATTTT. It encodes CASRGTGGNQPQHF.

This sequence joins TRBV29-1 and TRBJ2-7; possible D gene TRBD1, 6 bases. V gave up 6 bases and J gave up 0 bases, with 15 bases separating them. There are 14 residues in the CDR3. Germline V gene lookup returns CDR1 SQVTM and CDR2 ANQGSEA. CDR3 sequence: CSVSGTRDSYEQYF. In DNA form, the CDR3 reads TGCAGCGTATCCGGGACACGGGACTCCTACGAGCAGTACTTC.

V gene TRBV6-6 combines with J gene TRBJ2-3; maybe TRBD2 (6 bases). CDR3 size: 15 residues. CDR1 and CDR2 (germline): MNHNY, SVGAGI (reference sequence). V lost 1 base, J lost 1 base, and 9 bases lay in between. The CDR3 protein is CASSYWEDGTDTQYF. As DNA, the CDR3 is TGTGCCAGCAGTTACTGGGAGGATGGCACAGATACGCAGTATTTT.

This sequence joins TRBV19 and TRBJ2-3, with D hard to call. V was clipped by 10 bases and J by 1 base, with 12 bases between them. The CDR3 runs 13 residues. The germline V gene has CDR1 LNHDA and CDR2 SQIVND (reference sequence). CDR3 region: CAIRNRGTDTQYF. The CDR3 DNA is TGTGCCATTAGGAACAGAGGCACAGATACGCAGTATTTT.

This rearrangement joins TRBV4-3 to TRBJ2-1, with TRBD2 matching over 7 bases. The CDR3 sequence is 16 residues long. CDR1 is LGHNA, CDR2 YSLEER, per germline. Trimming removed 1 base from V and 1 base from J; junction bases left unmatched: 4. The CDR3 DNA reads TGCGCCAGCAGCCAAGTTGGGGGGGGGTCCTACAATGAGCAGTTCTTC. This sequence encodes CASSQVGGGSYNEQFF.